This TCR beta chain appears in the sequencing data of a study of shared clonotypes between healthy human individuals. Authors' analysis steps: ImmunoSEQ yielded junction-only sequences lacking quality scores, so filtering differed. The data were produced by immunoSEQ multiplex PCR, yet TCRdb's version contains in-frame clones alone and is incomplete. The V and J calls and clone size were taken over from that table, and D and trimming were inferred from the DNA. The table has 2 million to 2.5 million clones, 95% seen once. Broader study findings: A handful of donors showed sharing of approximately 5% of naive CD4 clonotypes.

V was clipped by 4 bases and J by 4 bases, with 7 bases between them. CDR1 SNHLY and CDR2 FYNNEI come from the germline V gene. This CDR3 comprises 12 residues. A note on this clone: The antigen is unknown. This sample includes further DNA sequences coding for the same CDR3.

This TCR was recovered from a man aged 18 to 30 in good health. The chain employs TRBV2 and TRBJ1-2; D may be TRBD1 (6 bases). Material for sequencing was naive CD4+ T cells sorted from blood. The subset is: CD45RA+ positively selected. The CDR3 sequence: CASSAQGYGYTF. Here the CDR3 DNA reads TGTGCCAGCAGTGCACAGGGCTATGGCTACACCTTC.